This T cell receptor beta chain was profiled in a study of T cell responses to AZD1222 COVID-19 vaccine. TCRdb's table, derived via immunoSEQ multiplex PCR, lists solely in-frame clones and lacks some. The sample gives about 82,000 clones, more than 80% of which show up once; around 5% is in the top ten. The CDR3 is 14 amino acids. The V and J ends lost 7 bases and 3 bases, in that order; junction bases with no gene match: 8. Germline V gives CDR1 SNHLY, CDR2 FYNNEI. Only a few counts were recorded for this clone. Its cognate antigen is unknown. Study-level points and caveats: Two AZD1222 administrations were followed by greater Spike-specific TCR breadth and depth. Repertoires were obtained only post-peak T cell response.

The source was peripheral blood, collected on day 0 of AZD1222 vaccination. The clonotype comes from an adult in good health. The chain recombines TRBV2 with TRBJ1-2; 7 bases are a match to TRBD1. The CDR3 reads CASIQPGTDYGYTF. The CDR3 DNA reads as TGTGCCAGCATTCAGCCCGGGACAGACTATGGCTACACCTTC.